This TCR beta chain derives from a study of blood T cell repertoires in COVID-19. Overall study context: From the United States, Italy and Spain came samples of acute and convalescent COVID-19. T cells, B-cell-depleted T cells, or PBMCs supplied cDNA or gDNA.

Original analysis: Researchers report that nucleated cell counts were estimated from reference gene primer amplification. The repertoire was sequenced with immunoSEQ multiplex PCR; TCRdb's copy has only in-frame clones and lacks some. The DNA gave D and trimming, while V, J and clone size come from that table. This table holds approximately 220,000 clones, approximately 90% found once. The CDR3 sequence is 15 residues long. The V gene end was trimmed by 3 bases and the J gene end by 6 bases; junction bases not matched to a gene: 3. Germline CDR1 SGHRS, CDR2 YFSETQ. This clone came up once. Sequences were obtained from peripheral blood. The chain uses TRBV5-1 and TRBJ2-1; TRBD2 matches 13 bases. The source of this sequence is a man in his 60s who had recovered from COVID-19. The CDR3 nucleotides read TGCGCCAGCAGCTACGGACTAGCGGGGGCCAATGAGCAGTTCTTC. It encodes CASSYGLAGANEQFF.